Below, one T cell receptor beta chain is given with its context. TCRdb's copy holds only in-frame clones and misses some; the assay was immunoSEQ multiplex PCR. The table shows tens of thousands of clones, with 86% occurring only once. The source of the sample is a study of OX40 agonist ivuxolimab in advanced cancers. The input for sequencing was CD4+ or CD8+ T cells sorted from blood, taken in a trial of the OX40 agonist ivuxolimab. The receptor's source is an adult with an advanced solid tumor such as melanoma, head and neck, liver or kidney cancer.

In DNA, the CDR3 is TGTGCCAGCAGCTTAGACGGAGAGAACACTGAAGCTTTCTTT. Protein sequence: CASSLDGENTEAFF. This sequence joins TRBV11-2 and TRBJ1-1, with D hard to call. Germline CDR1 is SGHAT and CDR2 is FQNNGV. There are 14 residues in the CDR3. The ends were cut back, 0 bases at V and 1 base at J, with 6 bases in the middle.